This TCR beta chain was sequenced in a study of persistence of HIV-infected CD4 T cells (dated by TCRdb to the early 2020s). As for the study more broadly: CMV- and HIV-1 Gag-responding CD4+ T cells were isolated from ART-treated individuals so that antigen-driven clonal expansion of HIV-1-infected cells could be examined. TCRbeta sequencing assessed the clonality of all cells in each sorted population, while proviral sequencing assessed the clonality of infected cells. The TCR cluster analysis across participants included 8 participants for CMV and roughly seven participants for Gag. Participants had been on suppressive ART for a median of about eight years. Peripheral blood samples of up to about 200 mL were obtained at multiple time points, with the exception of a couple of participants, for whom leukapheresis was performed at a single time point.

The CDR3 goes from the cysteine to the phenylalanine over 15 residues. Of all the DNA, just the CDR3 is kept, 45 bases in frame from base 1. Taken from the germline V gene (reference sequence), the CDR1 and CDR2 loops are SGHNT and YYREEE. Trimming costs V 4 bases and J 0 bases, and their ends lie 11 bases apart. The treatment or condition label corresponds to: suppressive antiretroviral therapy. Cells were stimulated with a pool of overlapping HIV-1 Gag 15-mer peptides at 0.95 to 1 ug per peptide per mL. Memory populations depleted of antigen-responding cells were obtained by sorting nonresponding CD40L-negative CD69-negative CD45RO-high memory CD4+ T cells. HIV-1-infected adults in whom suppressive ART had been started during chronic infection were enrolled as participants. Plasma HIV-1 RNA had been undetectable (below 50 copies/mL) in participants for at least 4 years. To be included, a participant needed positive CMV serology and a CD4+ T cell count above 400 cells/uL. Before stimulation, PBMCs were isolated using density centrifugation and depleted of CD8+ T cells. Stimulation of CD8-depleted PBMCs was carried out for approximately 18 hours with anti-CD28/CD49d costimulation, CD40-blocking antibody and enfuvirtide, to prevent new infections. Cell sorting was done on a Beckman Coulter MoFlo Legacy or XDP sorter, and dead cells were excluded with propidium iodide. The QIAamp DNA Mini Kit was used for genomic DNA extraction from samples above one million cells, and the Quick-DNA Microprep Kit was used otherwise.

Remarks on this clone: Its antigen has not been determined. The record has no base qualities; no much larger clone is one base away.

The paper as a whole reports these results and caveats: The study involved few individuals and tested only a limited range of antigens. Significantly lower TCRbeta richness was observed in CMV- and Gag-responding cells than in anti-CD3/anti-CD28-responding cells, and higher oligoclonality was observed in CMV-responding cells than in CD3/CD28-stimulated and Gag-responding cells. Antigen-responding cells were enriched for expanded CDR3beta sequences that were degenerate, which suggests that CD4+ responses to CMV and Gag underwent convergent selection. Because the TCR analyses were done in bulk, restricting them to just the rare CMV-responding cells that actually carried HIV-1 proviruses was not possible. Within the same sorted populations, how oligoclonal the TCRs were correlated with how oligoclonal the proviruses were.

The immunoSEQ hsTCRB assay version 4 in survey mode was used to sequence TCRbeta repertoires from genomic DNA. Genomic DNA was diluted to 7.5 to 10 ng/uL, using up to about 1 ug per sample for TCRbeta sequencing. Per the original workflow: TCRbeta data were analyzed in ImmunoSeq Analyzer 3.0, with diversity computed on productive nucleotide rearrangements. Using the Immunarch R package, lower-bound TCR diversity was estimated with the improved Chao index and clonality was estimated with the Gini coefficient. Nucleotide rearrangements that differed but encoded the same CDR3beta amino acid sequence were counted as separate clonotypes. Differential abundance analysis found TCRbeta sequences that were significantly enriched in antigen-responding cells compared with anti-CD3/anti-CD28-activated cells. GLIPH2 clustered TCRs by predicted peptide-MHC specificity, both within individual participants and across merged participant data sets. TCRdb provides this immuneACCESS table in a form limited to in-frame rearrangements. Some clones are lacking; in checked studies, under half of them reflect an unresolved V gene, and why the rest are absent is not known. V and J calls plus clone size are reproduced from that table; the DNA served to infer D and trimming. The sample table lists around 30,000 clones, roughly 82% of them with a count of one. Of the sample, about a sixth is held by the ten largest clones.

The sample in question was CD4+ T cells sorted from PBMCs after approximately 20-hour stimulation, obtained from a patient who received antiretroviral therapy. The cell subset or site label, read with the paper, signifies: CD40L-CD69- CD45RO-high memory CD4 T cells not responding to Gag peptides. This receptor was taken from an adult woman with HIV who was CMV-seropositive. Recombination connected TRBV5-4 to TRBJ2-1; the D gene is possibly TRBD1, with 6 bases matching. The base sequence is TGTGCCAGCAGCCCAGACAGGAGCTCCTACAATGAGCAGTTCTTC. It encodes CASSPDRSSYNEQFF.